The T cell receptor (beta chain) described here comes from a study of cytomegalovirus exposure and HLA in healthy donors. Study-level findings and limits: Analysis was performed later, and it showed HLA-associated TCR beta chains to be more clonally expanded than equally common others.

This CDR3 comprises 15 residues. V lost 0 bases and J 1 base, leaving 8 bases between the germline ends. CDR1 LNHNV and CDR2 YYDKDF come from the germline V gene (reference sequence). The PCR used 60 Vbeta and 13 Jbeta primers. Clones were read by immunoSEQ multiplex PCR, and TCRdb kept only the in-frame ones, dropping some. The profile shows about 59,000 clones, roughly 80% of them singletons. In the case of this clone: Antigen specificity is unknown.

Material: PBMCs. The chain employs TRBV15 and TRBJ2-3, with a weak D call TRBD1 (7 bases). The TCR was taken from a woman aged 40 to 55 in good health and CMV-seronegative. The chain's CDR3 is CATSRDRGGTDTQYF. The CDR3 region has the DNA TGTGCCACCAGCAGAGACAGGGGGGGCACAGATACGCAGTATTTT.